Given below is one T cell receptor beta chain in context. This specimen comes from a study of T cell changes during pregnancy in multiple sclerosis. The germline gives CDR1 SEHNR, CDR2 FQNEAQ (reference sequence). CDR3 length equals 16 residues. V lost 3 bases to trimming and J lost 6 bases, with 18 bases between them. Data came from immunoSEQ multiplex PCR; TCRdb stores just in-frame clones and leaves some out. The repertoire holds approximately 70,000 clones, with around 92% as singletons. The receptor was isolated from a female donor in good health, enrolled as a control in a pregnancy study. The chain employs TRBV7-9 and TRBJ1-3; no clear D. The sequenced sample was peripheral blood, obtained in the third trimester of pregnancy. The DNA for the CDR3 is TGTGCCAGCAGCTTCTTGATGGCGCAGCTAGAAAACACCATATATTTT. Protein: CASSFLMAQLENTIYF.